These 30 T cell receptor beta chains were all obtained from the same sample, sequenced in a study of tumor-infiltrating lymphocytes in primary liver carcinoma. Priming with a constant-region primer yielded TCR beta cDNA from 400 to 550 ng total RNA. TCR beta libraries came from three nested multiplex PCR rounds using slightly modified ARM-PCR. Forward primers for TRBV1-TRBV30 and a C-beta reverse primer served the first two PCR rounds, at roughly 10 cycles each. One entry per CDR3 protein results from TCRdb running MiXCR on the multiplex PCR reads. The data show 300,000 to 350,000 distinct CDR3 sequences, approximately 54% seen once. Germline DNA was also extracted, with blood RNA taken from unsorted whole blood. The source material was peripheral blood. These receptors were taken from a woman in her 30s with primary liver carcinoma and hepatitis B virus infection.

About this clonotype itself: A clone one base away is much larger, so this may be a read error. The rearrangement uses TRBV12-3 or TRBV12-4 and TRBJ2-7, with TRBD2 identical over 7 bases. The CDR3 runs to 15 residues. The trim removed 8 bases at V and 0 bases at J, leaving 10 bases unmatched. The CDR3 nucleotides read TGTGCCAGCTGTCCCACGGGGACTAACTCCTACGAGCAGTACTTC. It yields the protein CASCPTGTNSYEQYF.

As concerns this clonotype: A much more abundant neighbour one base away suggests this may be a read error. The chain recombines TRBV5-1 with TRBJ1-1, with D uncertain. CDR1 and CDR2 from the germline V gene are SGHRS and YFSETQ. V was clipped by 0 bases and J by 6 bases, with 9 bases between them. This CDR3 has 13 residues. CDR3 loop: CASSLDPNAEAFF. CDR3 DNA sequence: TGCGCCAGCAGCTTGGATCCTAACGCTGAAGCTTTCTTT.

For the CDR3, the DNA is TGTGCCAGGGCCCTGACTAGCGGGAGAAATACGCAGTATTTT. Translated: CARALTSGRNTQYF. This chain connects TRBV2 to TRBJ2-3, with 12 bases that match TRBD2. Trimming removed 9 bases from V and 7 bases from J; junction bases left unmatched: 8. The CDR3 runs 14 residues. Germline CDR1 is SNHLY and CDR2 is FYNNEI.

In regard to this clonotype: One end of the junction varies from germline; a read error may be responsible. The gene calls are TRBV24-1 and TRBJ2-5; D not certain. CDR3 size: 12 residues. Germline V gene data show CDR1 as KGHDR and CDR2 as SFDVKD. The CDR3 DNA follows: TGTGCCACCAGTGCAGAGGTAGAGATCCAGTACTTC. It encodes CATSAEVEIQYF.

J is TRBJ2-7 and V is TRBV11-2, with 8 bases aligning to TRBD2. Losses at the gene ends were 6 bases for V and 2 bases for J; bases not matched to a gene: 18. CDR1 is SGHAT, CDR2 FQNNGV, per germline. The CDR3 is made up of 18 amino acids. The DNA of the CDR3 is TGTGCCAGCAGTCAGGACAAGGGATCGGGGGGGTTGGCCTACGAGCAGTACTTC. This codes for CASSQDKGSGGLAYEQYF. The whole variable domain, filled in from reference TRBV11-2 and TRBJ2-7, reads EAGVAQSPRYKIIEKRQSVAFWCNPISGHATLYWYQQILGQGPKLLIQFQNNGVVDDSQLPKDRFSAERLKGVDSTLKIQPAKLEDSAVYLCASSQDKGSGGLAYEQYFGPGTRLTVT.

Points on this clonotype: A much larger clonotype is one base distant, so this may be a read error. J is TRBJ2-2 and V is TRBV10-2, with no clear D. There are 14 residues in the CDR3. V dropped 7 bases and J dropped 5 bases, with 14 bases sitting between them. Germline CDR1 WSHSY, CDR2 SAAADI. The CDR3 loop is CASTDYSPTGELFF. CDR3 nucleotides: TGCGCCAGCACTGATTACTCCCCGACCGGGGAGCTGTTTTTT.

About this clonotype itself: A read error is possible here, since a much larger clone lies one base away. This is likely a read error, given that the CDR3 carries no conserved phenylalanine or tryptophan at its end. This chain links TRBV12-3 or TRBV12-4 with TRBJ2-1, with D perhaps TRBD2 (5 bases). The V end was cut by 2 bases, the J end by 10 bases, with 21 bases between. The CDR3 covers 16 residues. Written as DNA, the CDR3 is TGTGCCAGCAGTTTATCTGTCGGACTCCCTTCTTCCGAGCAGTTCATC. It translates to CASSLSVGLPSSEQFI.

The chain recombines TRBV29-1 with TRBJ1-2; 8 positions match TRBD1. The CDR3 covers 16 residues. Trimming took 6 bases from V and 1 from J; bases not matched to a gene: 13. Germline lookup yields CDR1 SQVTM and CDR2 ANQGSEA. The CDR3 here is CSVYKPGQAFNYGYTF. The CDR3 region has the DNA TGCAGCGTCTATAAACCGGGACAGGCGTTTAACTATGGCTACACCTTC.

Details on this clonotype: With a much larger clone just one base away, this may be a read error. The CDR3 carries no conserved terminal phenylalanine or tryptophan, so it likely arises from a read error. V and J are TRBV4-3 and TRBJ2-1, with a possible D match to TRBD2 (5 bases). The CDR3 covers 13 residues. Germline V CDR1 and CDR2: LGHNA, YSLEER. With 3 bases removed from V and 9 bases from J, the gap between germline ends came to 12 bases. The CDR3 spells CASSHDQRGEQFL. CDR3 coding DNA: TGCGCCAGCAGCCATGACCAACGGGGTGAGCAGTTCTTG.

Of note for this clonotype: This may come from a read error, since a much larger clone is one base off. CDR3 amino acids: CSVLVGRANTGELFF. CDR3 nucleotide sequence: TGCAGCGTTCTGGTTGGGAGAGCGAACACCGGGGAGCTGTTTTTT. The rearrangement links TRBV29-1 to TRBJ2-2, with D possibly TRBD2 on 5 matching bases. The CDR3 covers 15 residues. With 5 bases removed from V and 0 bases from J, the gap between germline ends came to 13 bases. CDR1 and CDR2 (germline): SQVTM, ANQGSEA.

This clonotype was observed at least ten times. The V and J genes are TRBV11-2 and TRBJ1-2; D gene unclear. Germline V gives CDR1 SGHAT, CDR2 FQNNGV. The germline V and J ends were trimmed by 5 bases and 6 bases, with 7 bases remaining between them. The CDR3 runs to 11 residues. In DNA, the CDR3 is TGTGCCAGCAGCCAGACTGATGGCTACACCTTC. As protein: CASSQTDGYTF.

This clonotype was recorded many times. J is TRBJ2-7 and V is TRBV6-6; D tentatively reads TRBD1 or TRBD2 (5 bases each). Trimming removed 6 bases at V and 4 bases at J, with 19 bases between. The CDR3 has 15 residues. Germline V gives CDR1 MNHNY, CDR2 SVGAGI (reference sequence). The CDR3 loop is CASRDSGTLTYEQYF. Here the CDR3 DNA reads TGTGCCAGCAGAGACAGCGGAACTCTAACGTACGAGCAGTACTTC.

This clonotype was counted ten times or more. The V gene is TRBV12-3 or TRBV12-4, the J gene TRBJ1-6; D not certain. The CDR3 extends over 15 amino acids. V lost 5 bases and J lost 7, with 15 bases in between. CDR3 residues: CASSPRWGVNSPLHF. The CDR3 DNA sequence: TGTGCCAGCAGTCCTCGCTGGGGTGTCAATTCACCCCTCCACTTT.

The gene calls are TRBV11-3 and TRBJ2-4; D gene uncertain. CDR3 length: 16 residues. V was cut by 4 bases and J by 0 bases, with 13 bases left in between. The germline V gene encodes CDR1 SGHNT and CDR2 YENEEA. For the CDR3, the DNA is TGTGCCAGCAGCTCAGTCGGGCAACCAGCCAAAAACATTCAGTACTTC. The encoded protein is CASSSVGQPAKNIQYF. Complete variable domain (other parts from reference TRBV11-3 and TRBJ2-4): EAGVVQSPRYKIIEKKQPVAFWCNPISGHNTLYWYLQNLGQGPELLIRYENEEAVDDSQLPKDRFSAERLKGVDSTLKIQPAELGDSAVYLCASSSVGQPAKNIQYFGAGTRLSVL.

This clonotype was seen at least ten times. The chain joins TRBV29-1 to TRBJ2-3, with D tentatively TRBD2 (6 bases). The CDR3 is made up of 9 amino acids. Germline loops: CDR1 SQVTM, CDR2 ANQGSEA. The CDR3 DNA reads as TGCAGGGGGGGAGATACGCAGTATTTT. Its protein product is CRGGDTQYF.

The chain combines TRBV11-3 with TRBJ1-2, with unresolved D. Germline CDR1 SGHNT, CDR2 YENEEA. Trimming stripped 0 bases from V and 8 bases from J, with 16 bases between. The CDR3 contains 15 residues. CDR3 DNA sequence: TGTGCCAGCAGCTTAGACGATGTTGCAACGGGAGGCTACACCTTC. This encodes CASSLDDVATGGYTF.

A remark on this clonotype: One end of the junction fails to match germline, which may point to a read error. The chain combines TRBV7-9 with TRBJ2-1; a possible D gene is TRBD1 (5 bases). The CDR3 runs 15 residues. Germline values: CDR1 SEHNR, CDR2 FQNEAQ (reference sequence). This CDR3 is CDSSLEDKFPPTIGF. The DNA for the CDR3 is TGTGACAGCAGCTTAGAGGACAAATTCCCACCCACTATAGGTTTC.

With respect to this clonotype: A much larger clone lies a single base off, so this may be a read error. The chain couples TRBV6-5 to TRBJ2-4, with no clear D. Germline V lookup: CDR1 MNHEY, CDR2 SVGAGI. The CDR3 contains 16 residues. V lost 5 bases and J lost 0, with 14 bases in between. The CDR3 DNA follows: TGTGCCAGCAGTAACAGTGGGTGGGGAGCCAAAAACATTCAGTACTTC. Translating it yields CASSNSGWGAKNIQYF.

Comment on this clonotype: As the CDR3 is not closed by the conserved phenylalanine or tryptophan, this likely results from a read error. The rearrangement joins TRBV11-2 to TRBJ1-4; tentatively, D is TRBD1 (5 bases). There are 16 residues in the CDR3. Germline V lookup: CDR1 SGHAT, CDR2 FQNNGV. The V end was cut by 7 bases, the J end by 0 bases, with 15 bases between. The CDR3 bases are TGTGCCAGCAACTTGTTTCAGGGATCAACTAATGAAAAACTGTTTTAT. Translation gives CASNLFQGSTNEKLFY.

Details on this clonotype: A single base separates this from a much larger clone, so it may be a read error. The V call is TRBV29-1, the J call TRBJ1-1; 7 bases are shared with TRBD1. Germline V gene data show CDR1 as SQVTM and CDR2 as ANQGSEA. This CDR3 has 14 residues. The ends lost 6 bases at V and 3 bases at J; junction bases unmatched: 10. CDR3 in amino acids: CSVEGAFADTEAFF. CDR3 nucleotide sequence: TGCAGCGTGGAGGGGGCTTTTGCGGACACTGAAGCTTTCTTT.

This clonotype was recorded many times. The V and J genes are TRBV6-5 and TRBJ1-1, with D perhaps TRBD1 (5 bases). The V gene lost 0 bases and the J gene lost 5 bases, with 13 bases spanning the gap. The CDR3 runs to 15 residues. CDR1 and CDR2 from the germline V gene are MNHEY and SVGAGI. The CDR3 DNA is TGTGCCAGCAGTTACTCGAGGACACCGCGGACTGAAGCTTTCTTT. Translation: CASSYSRTPRTEAFF.

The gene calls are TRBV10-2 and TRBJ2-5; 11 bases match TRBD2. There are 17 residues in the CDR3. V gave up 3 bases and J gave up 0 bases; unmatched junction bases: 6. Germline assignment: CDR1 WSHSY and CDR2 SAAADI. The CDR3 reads CASSELAGAGYQETQYF. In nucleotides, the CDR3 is TGCGCCAGCAGTGAACTAGCGGGAGCGGGGTACCAAGAGACCCAGTACTTC.

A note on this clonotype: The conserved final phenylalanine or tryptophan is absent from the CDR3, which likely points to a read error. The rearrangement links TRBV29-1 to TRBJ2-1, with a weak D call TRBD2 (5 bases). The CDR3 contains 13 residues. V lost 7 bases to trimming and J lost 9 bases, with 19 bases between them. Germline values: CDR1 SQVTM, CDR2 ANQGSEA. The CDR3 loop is CSAARDASGEQFI. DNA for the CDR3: TGCAGCGCCGCCCGGGATGCTTCGGGTGAGCAGTTCATC.

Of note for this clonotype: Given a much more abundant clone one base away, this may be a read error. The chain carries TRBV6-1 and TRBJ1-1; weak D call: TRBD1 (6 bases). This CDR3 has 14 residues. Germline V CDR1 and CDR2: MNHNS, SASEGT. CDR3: CANSERGGSDEAFF. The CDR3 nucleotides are TGTGCCAACAGTGAACGCGGGGGCTCGGATGAAGCTTTCTTT.

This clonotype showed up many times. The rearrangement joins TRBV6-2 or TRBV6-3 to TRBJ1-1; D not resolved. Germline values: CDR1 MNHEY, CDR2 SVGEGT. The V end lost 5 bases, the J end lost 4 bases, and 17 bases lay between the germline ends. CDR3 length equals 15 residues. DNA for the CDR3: TGTGCCAGCAGTACCCGATCGATGCCGGTCACTGAAGCTTTCTTT. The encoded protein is CASSTRSMPVTEAFF.

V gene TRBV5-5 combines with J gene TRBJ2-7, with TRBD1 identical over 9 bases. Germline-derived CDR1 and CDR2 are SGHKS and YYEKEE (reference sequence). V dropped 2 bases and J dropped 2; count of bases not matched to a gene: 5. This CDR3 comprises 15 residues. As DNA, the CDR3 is TGTGCCAGCAGCTTACAGGGGGCCTACACCTACGAGCAGTACTTC. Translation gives CASSLQGAYTYEQYF.

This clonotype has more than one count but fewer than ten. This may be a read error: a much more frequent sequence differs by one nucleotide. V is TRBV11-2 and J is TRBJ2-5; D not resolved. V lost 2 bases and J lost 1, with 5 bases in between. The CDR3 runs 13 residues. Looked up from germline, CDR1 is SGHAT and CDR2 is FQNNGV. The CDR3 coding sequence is TGTGCCAGCAGCTTACCTGCCCAAGAGACCCAGTACTTC. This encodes CASSLPAQETQYF.

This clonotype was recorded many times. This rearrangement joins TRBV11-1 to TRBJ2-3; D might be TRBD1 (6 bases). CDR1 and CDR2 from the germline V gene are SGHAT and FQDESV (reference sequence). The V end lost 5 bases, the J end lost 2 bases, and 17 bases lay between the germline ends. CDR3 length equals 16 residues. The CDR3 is CASSGERTAYTDTQYF. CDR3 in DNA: TGTGCCAGCAGCGGAGAACGGACAGCGTACACAGATACGCAGTATTTT.

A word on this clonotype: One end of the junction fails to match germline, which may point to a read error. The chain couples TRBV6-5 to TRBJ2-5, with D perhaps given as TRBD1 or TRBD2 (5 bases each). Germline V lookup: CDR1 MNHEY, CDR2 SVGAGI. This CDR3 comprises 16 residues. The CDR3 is CASGYFRGPTQGTQYF. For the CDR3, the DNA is TGTGCCAGCGGTTACTTCCGGGGCCCGACCCAGGGGACCCAGTACTTC.

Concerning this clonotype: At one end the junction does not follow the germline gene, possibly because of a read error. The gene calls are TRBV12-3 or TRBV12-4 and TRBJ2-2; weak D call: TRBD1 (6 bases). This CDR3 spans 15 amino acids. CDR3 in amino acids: CASREWDTNIGELFF. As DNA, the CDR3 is TGTGCCAGCAGGGAGTGGGACACGAACATCGGGGAGCTGTTTTTT.